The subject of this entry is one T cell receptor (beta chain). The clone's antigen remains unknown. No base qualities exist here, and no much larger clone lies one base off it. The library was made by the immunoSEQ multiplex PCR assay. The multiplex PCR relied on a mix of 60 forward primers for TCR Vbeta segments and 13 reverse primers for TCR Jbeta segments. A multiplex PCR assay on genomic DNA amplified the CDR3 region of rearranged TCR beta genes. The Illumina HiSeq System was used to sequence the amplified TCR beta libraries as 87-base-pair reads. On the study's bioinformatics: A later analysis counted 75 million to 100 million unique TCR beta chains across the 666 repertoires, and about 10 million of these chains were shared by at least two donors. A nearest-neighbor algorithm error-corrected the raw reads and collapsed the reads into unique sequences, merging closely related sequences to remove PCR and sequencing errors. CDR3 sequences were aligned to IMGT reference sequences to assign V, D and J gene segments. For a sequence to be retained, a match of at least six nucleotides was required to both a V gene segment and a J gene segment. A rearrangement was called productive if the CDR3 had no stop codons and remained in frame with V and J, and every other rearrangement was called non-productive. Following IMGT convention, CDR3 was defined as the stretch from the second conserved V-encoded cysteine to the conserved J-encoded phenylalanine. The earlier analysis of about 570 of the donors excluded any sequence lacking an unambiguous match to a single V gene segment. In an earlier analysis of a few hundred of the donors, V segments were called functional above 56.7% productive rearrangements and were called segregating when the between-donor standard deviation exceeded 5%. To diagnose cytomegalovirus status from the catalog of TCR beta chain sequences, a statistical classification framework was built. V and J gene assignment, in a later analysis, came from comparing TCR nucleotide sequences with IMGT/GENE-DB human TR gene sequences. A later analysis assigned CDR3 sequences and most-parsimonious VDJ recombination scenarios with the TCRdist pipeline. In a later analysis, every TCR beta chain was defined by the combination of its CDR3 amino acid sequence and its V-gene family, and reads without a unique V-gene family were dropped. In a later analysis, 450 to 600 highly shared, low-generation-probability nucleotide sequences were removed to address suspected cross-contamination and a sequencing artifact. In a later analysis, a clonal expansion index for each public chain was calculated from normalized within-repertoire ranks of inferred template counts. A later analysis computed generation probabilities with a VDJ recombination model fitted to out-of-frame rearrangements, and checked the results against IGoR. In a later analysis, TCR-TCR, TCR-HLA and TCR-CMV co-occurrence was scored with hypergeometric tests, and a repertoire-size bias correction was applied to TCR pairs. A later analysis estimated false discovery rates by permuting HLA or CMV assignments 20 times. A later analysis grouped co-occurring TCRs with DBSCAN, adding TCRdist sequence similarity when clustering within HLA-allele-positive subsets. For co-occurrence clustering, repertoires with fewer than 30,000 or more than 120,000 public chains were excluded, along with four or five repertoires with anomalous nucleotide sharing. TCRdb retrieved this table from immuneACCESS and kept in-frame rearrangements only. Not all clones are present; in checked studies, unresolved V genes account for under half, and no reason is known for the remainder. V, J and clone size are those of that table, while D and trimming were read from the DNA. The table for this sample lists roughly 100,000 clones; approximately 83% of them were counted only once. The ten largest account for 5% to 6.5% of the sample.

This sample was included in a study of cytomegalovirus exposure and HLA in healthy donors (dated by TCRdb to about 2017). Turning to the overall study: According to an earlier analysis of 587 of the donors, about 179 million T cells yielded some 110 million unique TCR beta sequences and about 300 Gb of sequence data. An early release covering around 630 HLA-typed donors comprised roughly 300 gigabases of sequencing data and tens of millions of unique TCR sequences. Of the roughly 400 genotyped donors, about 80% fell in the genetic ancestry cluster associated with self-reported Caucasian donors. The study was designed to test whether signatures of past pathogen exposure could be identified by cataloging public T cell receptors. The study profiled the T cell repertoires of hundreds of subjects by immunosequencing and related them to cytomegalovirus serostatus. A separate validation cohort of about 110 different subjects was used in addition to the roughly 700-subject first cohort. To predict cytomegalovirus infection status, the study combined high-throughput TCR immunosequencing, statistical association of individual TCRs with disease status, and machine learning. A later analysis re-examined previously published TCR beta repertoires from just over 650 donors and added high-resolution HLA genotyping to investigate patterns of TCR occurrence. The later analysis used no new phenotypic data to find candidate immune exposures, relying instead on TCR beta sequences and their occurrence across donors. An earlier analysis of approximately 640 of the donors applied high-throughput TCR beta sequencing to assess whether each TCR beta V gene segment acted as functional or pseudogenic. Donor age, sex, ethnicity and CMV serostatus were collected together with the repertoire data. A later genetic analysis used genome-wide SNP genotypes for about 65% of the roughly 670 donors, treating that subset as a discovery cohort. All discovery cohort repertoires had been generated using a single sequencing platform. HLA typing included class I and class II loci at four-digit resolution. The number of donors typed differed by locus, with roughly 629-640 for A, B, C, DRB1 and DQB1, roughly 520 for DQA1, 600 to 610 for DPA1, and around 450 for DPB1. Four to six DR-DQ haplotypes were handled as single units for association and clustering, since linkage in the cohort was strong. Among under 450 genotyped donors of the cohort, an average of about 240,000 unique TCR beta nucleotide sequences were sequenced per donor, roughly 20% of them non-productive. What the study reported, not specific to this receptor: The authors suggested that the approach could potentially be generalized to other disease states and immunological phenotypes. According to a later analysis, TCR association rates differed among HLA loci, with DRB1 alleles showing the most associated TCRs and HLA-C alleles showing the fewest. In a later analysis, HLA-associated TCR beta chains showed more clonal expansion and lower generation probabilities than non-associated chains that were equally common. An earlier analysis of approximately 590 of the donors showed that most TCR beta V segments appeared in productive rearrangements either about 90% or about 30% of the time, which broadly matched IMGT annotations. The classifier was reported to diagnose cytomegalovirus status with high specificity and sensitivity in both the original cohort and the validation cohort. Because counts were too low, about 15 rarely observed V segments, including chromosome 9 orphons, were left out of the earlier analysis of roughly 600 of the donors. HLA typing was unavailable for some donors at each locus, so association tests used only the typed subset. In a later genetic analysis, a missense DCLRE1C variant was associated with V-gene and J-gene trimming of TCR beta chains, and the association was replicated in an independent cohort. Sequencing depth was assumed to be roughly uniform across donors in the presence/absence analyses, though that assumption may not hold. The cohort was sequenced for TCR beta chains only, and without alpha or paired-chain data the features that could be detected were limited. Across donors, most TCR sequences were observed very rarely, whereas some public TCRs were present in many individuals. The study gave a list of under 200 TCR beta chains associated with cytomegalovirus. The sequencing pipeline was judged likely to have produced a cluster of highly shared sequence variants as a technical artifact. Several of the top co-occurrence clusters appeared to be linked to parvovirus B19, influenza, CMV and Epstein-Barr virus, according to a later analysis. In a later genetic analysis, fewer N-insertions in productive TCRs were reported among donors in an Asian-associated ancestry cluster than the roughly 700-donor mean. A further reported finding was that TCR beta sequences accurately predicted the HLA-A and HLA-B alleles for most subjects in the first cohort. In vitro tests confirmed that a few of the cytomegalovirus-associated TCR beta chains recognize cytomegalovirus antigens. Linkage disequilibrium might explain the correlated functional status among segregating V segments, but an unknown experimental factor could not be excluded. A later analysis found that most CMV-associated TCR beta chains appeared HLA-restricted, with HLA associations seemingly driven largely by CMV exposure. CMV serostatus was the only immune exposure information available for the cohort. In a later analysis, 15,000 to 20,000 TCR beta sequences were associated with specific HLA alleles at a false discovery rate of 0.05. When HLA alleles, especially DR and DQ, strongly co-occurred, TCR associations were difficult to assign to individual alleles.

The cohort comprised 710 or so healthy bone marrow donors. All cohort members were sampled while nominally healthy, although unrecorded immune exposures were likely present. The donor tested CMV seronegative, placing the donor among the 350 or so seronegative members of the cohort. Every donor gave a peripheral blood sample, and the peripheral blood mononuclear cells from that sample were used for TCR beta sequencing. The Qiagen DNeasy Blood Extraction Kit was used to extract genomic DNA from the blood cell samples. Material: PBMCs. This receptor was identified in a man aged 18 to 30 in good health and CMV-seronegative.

The bases are TGTGCCAGCAGCCGCCGTGGGGCGGGAGGGCAGGACGAGCAGTACTTC. Its protein reads: CASSRRGAGGQDEQYF. The receptor chain draws on TRBV7-2 and TRBJ2-7; 9 middle bases align to TRBD2. Taken from cysteine to phenylalanine, the CDR3 has 16 residues. This entry keeps only the CDR3 DNA: 48 bases, framed from base 1. V is trimmed back by 5 bases and J by 5 bases, and the junction contains 13 bases that no gene match accounts for. CDR1 SGHTA and CDR2 FQGNSA are derived from the germline V gene.